The 11 T cell receptor beta chains presented below share a single source sample, sequenced in a study of T cell responses to AZD1222 COVID-19 vaccine. The data were produced by immunoSEQ multiplex PCR, yet TCRdb's version contains in-frame clones alone and is incomplete. The sample records 120,000 or so clones, more than 80% being singletons. This specimen was peripheral blood, taken on day 0 of AZD1222 vaccination. These receptors were obtained from an adult in good health.

The J gene is TRBJ1-2, the V gene TRBV28; 11 bases are shared with TRBD1. The CDR3 is made up of 14 amino acids. V trimming: 5 bases; J trimming: 8 bases; junction bases outside the gene matches: 7. Per germline, CDR1 MDHEN and CDR2 SYDVKM. The chain's CDR3 is CASSPGQGAQGYTF. CDR3 DNA: TGTGCCAGCAGTCCCGGACAGGGGGCTCAAGGCTACACCTTC.

Worth noting for this clone: Distinct nucleotide sequences in the sample also encode this CDR3. The chain recombines TRBV5-4 with TRBJ2-7; 13 nucleotides match TRBD2. Germline CDR1 and CDR2: SGHNT and YYREEE (reference sequence). This CDR3 comprises 16 residues. V dropped 0 bases and J dropped 3; count of bases not matched to a gene: 3. The CDR3 DNA is TGTGCCAGCAGCTTGGGGACTAGCGGGAGCCTCTACGAGCAGTACTTC. This sequence encodes CASSLGTSGSLYEQYF.

The J gene is TRBJ1-2, the V gene TRBV7-2; D uncertain. Germline CDR1 and CDR2: SGHTA and FQGNSA. The CDR3 has 13 residues. Trimming left V 1 base short and J 4 bases short, with 7 bases between. The DNA of the CDR3 is TGTGCCAGCAGCTTAGATGTGGTCTATGGCTACACCTTC. Encoded protein: CASSLDVVYGYTF.

V gene TRBV9 combines with J gene TRBJ2-2; TRBD2 agrees at 12 bases. Per germline, CDR1 SGDLS and CDR2 YYNGEE. The V segment lost 0 bases and the J segment 1 base; nucleotides outside the gene matches: 10. The CDR3 extends over 20 amino acids. CDR3 sequence reads: CASSVDPTSGSWGNTGELFF. For the CDR3, the DNA is TGTGCCAGCAGCGTAGACCCGACTAGCGGGAGTTGGGGGAACACCGGGGAGCTGTTTTTT.

The rearrangement joins TRBV19 to TRBJ2-3, with 9 bases lining up with TRBD2. The V and J ends lost 4 bases and 5 bases, in that order; junction bases with no gene match: 13. This CDR3 is built from 17 residues. The germline V gene has CDR1 LNHDA and CDR2 SQIVND (reference sequence). The CDR3 region has the DNA TGTGCCAGTAGTACCCTCCCGCGGGGGGGGATGGGAGATACGCAGTATTTT. Its protein product is CASSTLPRGGMGDTQYF.

This clone showed up just once. The CDR3 loop reads CASSQTSALGNIQYF. Here the CDR3 DNA reads TGTGCCAGCAGTCAAACTAGCGCCCTGGGGAACATTCAGTACTTC. This rearrangement joins TRBV6-5 to TRBJ2-4; the match to TRBD2 covers 7 bases. The CDR3 totals 15 residues. The ends lost 5 bases at V and 7 bases at J; junction bases unmatched: 11. Germline assignment: CDR1 MNHEY and CDR2 SVGAGI.

This chain connects TRBV4-1 to TRBJ1-2; 11 bases agree with TRBD1. The V and J ends lost 3 bases and 5 bases, in that order; junction bases with no gene match: 8. Germline CDR1 reads MGHRA; CDR2 reads YSYEKL. The CDR3 is 16 amino acids. The DNA of the CDR3 is TGCGCCAGCAGCCAGGAGGGACAGGGGGTAAGGTATGGCTACACCTTC. This encodes CASSQEGQGVRYGYTF.

The chain employs TRBV2 and TRBJ1-2; maybe TRBD1 (5 bases). The germline gives CDR1 SNHLY, CDR2 FYNNEI. The CDR3 length is 16 residues. V was shortened by 2 bases and J by 0 bases, with 13 bases between the two germline ends. The CDR3 DNA reads as TGTGCCAGCAGTGAAAGTCGGGGCTACTCTAACTATGGCTACACCTTC. Protein product: CASSESRGYSNYGYTF. Filled out from reference TRBV2 and TRBJ1-2, the complete variable domain reads EPEVTQTPSHQVTQMGQEVILRCVPISNHLYFYWYRQILGQKVEFLVSFYNNEISEKSEIFDDQFSVERPDGSNFTLKIRSTKLEDSAMYFCASSESRGYSNYGYTFGSGTRLTVV.

This chain joins TRBV7-2 and TRBJ1-4; 8 bases map to TRBD1. CDR3 length: 14 residues. CDR1 SGHTA and CDR2 FQGNSA come from the germline V gene. V was clipped by 4 bases and J by 6 bases; unmatched bases: 4. The CDR3 spells CASSSGQGDEKLFF. The CDR3 DNA follows: TGTGCCAGCAGCTCCGGACAGGGCGATGAAAAACTGTTTTTT. Full variable domain (missing parts from reference TRBV7-2 and TRBJ1-4): GAGVSQSPSNKVTEKGKDVELRCDPISGHTALYWYRQSLGQGLEFLIYFQGNSAPDKSGLPSDRFSAERTGGSVSTLTIQRTQQEDSAVYLCASSSGQGDEKLFFGSGTQLSVL.

The chain links TRBV30 to TRBJ1-6; D remains unclear. This CDR3 is 15 amino acids long. Germline CDR1 GTSNPN, CDR2 SVGIG (reference sequence). Trimming left V 0 bases short and J 9 bases short, with 15 bases between. The CDR3 protein is CAWSVLGRPISPLHF. In DNA form, the CDR3 reads TGTGCCTGGAGTGTACTTGGACGGCCTATTTCACCCCTCCACTTT.

V and J are TRBV10-3 and TRBJ1-5; D possibly corresponds to TRBD1 (5 bases). Per the germline V gene, CDR1 is ENHRY and CDR2 is SYGVKD. The CDR3 length is 14 residues. Trimming removed 0 bases from V and 5 bases from J, with 8 bases in between. CDR3 residues: CAISESAGYQPQHF. The CDR3 DNA reads TGTGCCATCAGTGAGTCGGCAGGGTATCAGCCCCAGCATTTT.